These 23 T cell receptor beta chains came from one sample sequenced in a study of cytomegalovirus exposure and HLA in healthy donors. This PCR relied on a set of 60 Vbeta primers and 13 Jbeta primers. Clones were sequenced by immunoSEQ multiplex PCR, and TCRdb holds only the in-frame ones, with some missing. The sample has 120,000 to 150,000 clones; 70% are singletons. Material for sequencing was PBMCs. The receptors come from a woman aged 30 to 39 in good health and CMV-seronegative.

The chain employs TRBV7-5 and TRBJ1-1. TRBV7-5 is shown as a pseudogene. The CDR3 contains 13 residues. This chain's CDR3 is CARVSGGDTEAFF. DNA of the CDR3: TGTGCCAGAGTGTCCGGGGGGGACACTGAAGCTTTCTTT.

The chain links TRBV9 to TRBJ1-1, with D maybe TRBD1 (5 bases). This CDR3 has 14 residues. Trimming pared 0 bases from V and 1 base from J, leaving 7 bases between. Germline CDR1 SGDLS, CDR2 YYNGEE. The CDR3 loop is CASSVVGGNTEAFF. Written as DNA, the CDR3 is TGTGCCAGCAGCGTAGTGGGGGGGAACACTGAAGCTTTCTTT.

This clone was observed a few times. This chain links TRBV19 with TRBJ2-1; 15 bases line up with TRBD2. The germline gives CDR1 LNHDA, CDR2 SQIVND (reference sequence). The CDR3 extends over 15 amino acids. With 7 bases clipped from V and 12 bases from J, the junction kept 10 bases outside the gene matches. The CDR3 DNA follows: TGTGCCAGTAACGGACTAGCGGGAGGGCAGGAGAGGCAGTTCTTC. Amino acids: CASNGLAGGQERQFF.

The chain employs TRBV6-5 and TRBJ2-5; D is unclear. The J call could be wrong; TRBJ2-7 is a better fit for the DNA end. There are 13 residues in the CDR3. Germline V lookup: CDR1 MNHEY, CDR2 SVGAGI. CDR3 region: CASTPPSSYEQYF. The DNA of the CDR3 is TGTGCCAGCACCCCTCCCTCCTCCTACGAGCAGTACTTC.

The chain has TRBV28 and TRBJ2-7, with 7 bases identical to TRBD2. V trimming: 6 bases; J trimming: 0 bases; junction bases outside the gene matches: 5. From germline, CDR1 is MDHEN and CDR2 SYDVKM. This CDR3 contains 14 residues. The CDR3 loop is CASSPSGVSYEQYF. In nucleotides, the CDR3 is TGTGCCAGCAGCCCTAGCGGAGTCTCCTACGAGCAGTACTTC.

This clone was seen a handful of times. The chain employs TRBV13 and TRBJ1-1; 7 nucleotides agree with TRBD1. The CDR3 contains 14 residues. CDR1 is PRHDT and CDR2 is FYEKMQ in the germline V gene (reference sequence). V lost 5 bases, J lost 3 bases, and 6 bases stayed unmatched. CDR3 sequence: CASSSRGRDTEAFF. The CDR3 coding sequence is TGTGCCAGCAGCAGTAGGGGGCGAGACACTGAAGCTTTCTTT.

V usage is TRBV29-1 and J usage is TRBJ2-3, with D possibly TRBD1 on 6 matching bases. The V gene's germline CDR1 is SQVTM and CDR2 ANQGSEA. CDR3 length: 13 amino acids. V lost 3 bases, J lost 1 base, and 8 bases lay in between. CDR3 residues: CSVDAGGTDTQYF. The CDR3 DNA reads as TGCAGCGTTGATGCAGGGGGCACAGATACGCAGTATTTT.

This clone was observed a handful of times. The genes are TRBV19 and TRBJ2-3, with D possibly TRBD2 on 6 matching bases. Looked up from germline, CDR1 is LNHDA and CDR2 is SQIVND (reference sequence). This CDR3 contains 13 residues. The V and J ends lost 5 bases and 6 bases respectively, with 12 bases between them. As DNA, the CDR3 is TGTGCCAGTAGTCCTCCGAGCGGGGATACGCAGTATTTT. Residues: CASSPPSGDTQYF.

J is TRBJ2-1 and V is TRBV29-1; 10 positions match TRBD2. The V gene's germline CDR1 is SQVTM and CDR2 ANQGSEA. J was trimmed by 8 bases and V by 6 bases; bases with no gene match: 7. The length of the CDR3 is 13 residues. CDR3 nucleotide sequence: TGCAGCGTCGAGCGGGGGGGGGAGGATGAGCAGTTCTTC. Amino acids: CSVERGGEDEQFF.

CDR3 DNA: TGTGCCAGCTCACCAGCGGCAGGGACTTTCAATCAGCCCCAGCATTTT. It encodes CASSPAAGTFNQPQHF. The chain joins TRBV18 to TRBJ1-5, with D maybe TRBD1 (5 bases). This CDR3 comprises 16 residues. Germline lookup yields CDR1 KGHSH and CDR2 LQKENI. Trimming removed 2 bases from V and 3 bases from J, with 14 bases in between.

CDR3: CASMGQGYNEQFF. The CDR3 coding sequence is TGTGCCAGCATGGGACAGGGGTACAATGAGCAGTTCTTC. V and J are TRBV2 and TRBJ2-1; 10 bases match TRBD1. Germline V lookup: CDR1 SNHLY, CDR2 FYNNEI. The CDR3 length is 13 residues. J lost 4 bases, V lost 7 bases, and 1 base had no gene match.

The chain uses TRBV7-2 and TRBJ2-7; TRBD2 is a possible D gene (5 bases). The ends were cut back, 4 bases at V and 6 bases at J, with 19 bases in the middle. CDR1 and CDR2 (germline): SGHTA, FQGNSA. The CDR3 consists of 15 residues. The CDR3 protein is CASSYQLHLGGEQYF. The DNA of the CDR3 is TGTGCCAGCAGCTACCAACTACATCTCGGAGGCGAGCAGTACTTC.

The CDR3 sequence is CAWSVAGSTEAFF. The CDR3 DNA reads as TGTGCCTGGAGTGTAGCGGGGAGCACTGAAGCTTTCTTT. The chain joins TRBV30 to TRBJ1-1; no clear D. From germline, CDR1 is GTSNPN and CDR2 SVGIG (reference sequence). The CDR3 sequence is 13 residues long. V lost 0 bases, J lost 4 bases, and 9 bases lay in between.

This sequence joins TRBV5-6 and TRBJ2-5, with 8 bases matching TRBD1. Germline CDR1 SGHDT, CDR2 YYEEEE. V shed 2 bases and J 9 bases; nucleotides not matched to a gene: 6. The CDR3 consists of 13 residues. The CDR3 sequence is CASSFGQGGAQYF. As DNA, the CDR3 is TGTGCCAGCAGCTTCGGACAGGGAGGTGCCCAGTACTTC.

This clone came up once. V usage is TRBV5-7 and J usage is TRBJ2-7; maybe TRBD1 (5 bases). TRBV5-7 carries the ORF label, with uncertain function. The CDR3 contains 12 residues. V dropped 4 bases and J dropped 5 bases, with 10 bases sitting between them. CDR3 loop: CASSPGKNEQYV. As DNA, the CDR3 is TGTGCCAGCAGCCCAGGGAAGAACGAGCAGTACGTC.

The V gene is TRBV28, the J gene TRBJ1-6; TRBD1 matches 10 bases. This CDR3 spans 16 amino acids. J gave up 9 bases and V 5 bases, and 10 bases lay outside the gene matches. From germline, CDR1 is MDHEN and CDR2 SYDVKM. The CDR3 protein is CASSTTGTGESSPLHF. CDR3 nucleotide sequence: TGTGCCAGCAGTACAACCGGGACAGGGGAAAGTTCACCCCTCCACTTT.

This clone was seen once. The DNA for the CDR3 is TGTGCCAGCAGCTTGTCCGGGGGGGCCGGTCAGTACTTC. This sequence encodes CASSLSGGAGQYF. The chain links TRBV5-4 to TRBJ2-5; 8 bases map to TRBD2. With V trimmed by 1 base and J by 11 bases, 7 bases remained unmatched. Per germline, CDR1 SGHNT and CDR2 YYREEE (reference sequence). The CDR3 is 13 amino acids.

This chain uses TRBV9 with TRBJ2-7; D is possibly TRBD2 (7 bases). V shed 0 bases and J shed 4 bases, with 14 bases lying between them. Germline V CDR1 and CDR2: SGDLS, YYNGEE. CDR3 size: 15 residues. The CDR3 DNA reads as TGTGCCAGCAGCGTAGCTGCGGGGGCGCGATACGAGCAGTACTTC. It is translated as CASSVAAGARYEQYF.

V and J are TRBV6-1 and TRBJ2-3; 8 nucleotides align to TRBD2. This CDR3 spans 16 amino acids. Germline-derived CDR1 and CDR2 are MNHNS and SASEGT. Trimming at V came to 3 bases and at J to 3 bases, leaving 8 bases not matched to a gene. The CDR3 nucleotides read TGTGCCAGCAGTGATCCAGCGGGAGTCGGGACAGATACGCAGTATTTT. Translated: CASSDPAGVGTDTQYF.

The V gene is TRBV19, the J gene TRBJ1-1; D is perhaps TRBD1 (5 bases). This CDR3 region has 12 residues. From germline, CDR1 is LNHDA and CDR2 SQIVND (reference sequence). V lost 11 bases and J 3 bases, leaving 13 bases between the germline ends. CDR3 amino acids: CAGGVWDTEAFF. CDR3 nucleotide sequence: TGTGCCGGGGGGGTCTGGGACACTGAAGCTTTCTTT.

V and J are TRBV11-2 and TRBJ2-5; weak D call: TRBD2 (6 bases). This CDR3 spans 15 amino acids. The V gene lost 1 base and the J gene lost 4 bases, with 13 bases spanning the gap. CDR1 and CDR2 from the germline V gene are SGHAT and FQNNGV. CDR3 coding DNA: TGTGCCAGCAGCTTAGGGCCGGGACTGCGAGAGACCCAGTACTTC. It is translated as CASSLGPGLRETQYF.

Concerning this clone itself: The junction departs from the called germline gene at one end, perhaps through a read error. The chain has TRBV30 and TRBJ2-2; TRBD2 matches 7 bases. CDR1 and CDR2 from the germline V gene are GTSNPN and SVGIG (reference sequence). This CDR3 comprises 16 residues. The CDR3 DNA is TGTGCCCGGAGCAGGACGTCGGGAGGATCCGCCGGGGAGCTGTTTTTT. It yields the protein CARSRTSGGSAGELFF.

The chain couples TRBV6-6 to TRBJ1-4; possible D gene TRBD1, 6 bases. Germline V CDR1 and CDR2: MNHNY, SVGAGI (reference sequence). The V end lost 6 bases, the J end lost 8 bases, and 19 bases lay between the germline ends. This CDR3 is built from 15 residues. The CDR3 region is CASRPLQGRGEKLFF. The CDR3 bases are TGTGCCAGCAGGCCCCTCCAGGGGAGGGGAGAAAAACTGTTTTTT.